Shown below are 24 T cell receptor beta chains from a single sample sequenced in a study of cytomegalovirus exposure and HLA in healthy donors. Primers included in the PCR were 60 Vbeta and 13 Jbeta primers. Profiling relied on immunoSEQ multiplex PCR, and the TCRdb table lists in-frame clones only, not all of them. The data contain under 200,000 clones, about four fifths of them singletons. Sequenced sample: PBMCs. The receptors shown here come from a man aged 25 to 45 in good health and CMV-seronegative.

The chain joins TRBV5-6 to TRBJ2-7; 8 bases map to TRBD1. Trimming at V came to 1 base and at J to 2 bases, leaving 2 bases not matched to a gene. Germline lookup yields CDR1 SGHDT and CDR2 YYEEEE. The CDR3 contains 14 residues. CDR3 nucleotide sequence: TGTGCCAGCAGCTTGCAGGGGGCGACCTACGAGCAGTACTTC. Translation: CASSLQGATYEQYF.

Written as DNA, the CDR3 is TGCAGCGTTAGACAGGGAGAAGGGCAGCCCCAGCATTTT. Translation gives CSVRQGEGQPQHF. This chain links TRBV29-1 with TRBJ1-5, with 7 positions matching TRBD1. The CDR3 spans 13 residues. Germline V gives CDR1 SQVTM, CDR2 ANQGSEA. After removal of 5 bases from V and 7 bases from J, the junction contained 8 bases not matched to a gene.

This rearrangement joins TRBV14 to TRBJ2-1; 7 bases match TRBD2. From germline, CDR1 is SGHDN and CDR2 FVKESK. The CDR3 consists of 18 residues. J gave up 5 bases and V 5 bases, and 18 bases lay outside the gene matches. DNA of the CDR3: TGTGCCAGCAGCGAAACCCGGACTCTATTAGCGGGCAACAATGAGCAGTTCTTC. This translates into CASSETRTLLAGNNEQFF.

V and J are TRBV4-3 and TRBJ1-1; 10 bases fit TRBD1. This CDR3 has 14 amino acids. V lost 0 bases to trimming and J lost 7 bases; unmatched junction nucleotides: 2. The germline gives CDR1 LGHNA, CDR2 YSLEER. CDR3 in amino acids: CASSQDGTGDEAFF. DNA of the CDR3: TGCGCCAGCAGCCAAGACGGGACAGGGGATGAAGCTTTCTTT.

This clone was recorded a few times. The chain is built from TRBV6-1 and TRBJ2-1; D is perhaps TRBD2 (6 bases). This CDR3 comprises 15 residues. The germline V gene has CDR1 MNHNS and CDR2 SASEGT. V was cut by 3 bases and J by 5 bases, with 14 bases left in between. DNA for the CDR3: TGTGCCAGCAGTGAGGGGCGGGGATCCCACAATGAGCAGTTCTTC. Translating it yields CASSEGRGSHNEQFF.

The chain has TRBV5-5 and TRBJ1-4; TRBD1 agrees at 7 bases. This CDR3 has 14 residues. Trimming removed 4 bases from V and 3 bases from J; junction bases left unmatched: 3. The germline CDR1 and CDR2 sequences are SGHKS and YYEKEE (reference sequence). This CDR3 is CASSIGTANEKLFF. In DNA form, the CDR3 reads TGTGCCAGCAGCATCGGGACAGCTAATGAAAAACTGTTTTTT.

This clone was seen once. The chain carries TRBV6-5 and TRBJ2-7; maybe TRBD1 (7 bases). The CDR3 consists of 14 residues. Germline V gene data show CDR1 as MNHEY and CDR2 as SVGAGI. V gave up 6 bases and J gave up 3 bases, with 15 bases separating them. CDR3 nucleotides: TGTGCCAGCAGCCAGGGGGGCGGATACTACGAGCAGTACTTC. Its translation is CASSQGGGYYEQYF.

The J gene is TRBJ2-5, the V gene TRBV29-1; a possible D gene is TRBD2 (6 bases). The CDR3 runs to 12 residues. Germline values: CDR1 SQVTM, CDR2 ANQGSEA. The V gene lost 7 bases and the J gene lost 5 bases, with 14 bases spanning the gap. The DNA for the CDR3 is TGCAGCGCCTCCTTGGAGGGGGAGACCCAGTACTTC. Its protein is CSASLEGETQYF.

The CDR3 protein is CASSPVGQGPPNYGYTF. For the CDR3, the DNA is TGTGCCAGCAGCCCGGTGGGACAGGGCCCCCCCAACTATGGCTACACCTTC. The chain uses TRBV7-9 and TRBJ1-2, with 9 bases fitting TRBD1. Germline V gene data show CDR1 as SEHNR and CDR2 as FQNEAQ (reference sequence). The CDR3 runs 17 residues. J lost 2 bases, V lost 5 bases, and 12 bases had no gene match. Together with reference TRBV7-9 and TRBJ1-2, the CDR3 gives the full variable domain: DTGVSQNPRHKITKRGQNVTFRCDPISEHNRLYWYRQTLGQGPEFLTYFQNEAQLEKSRLLSDRFSAERPKGSFSTLEIQRTEQGDSAMYLCASSPVGQGPPNYGYTFGSGTRLTVV.

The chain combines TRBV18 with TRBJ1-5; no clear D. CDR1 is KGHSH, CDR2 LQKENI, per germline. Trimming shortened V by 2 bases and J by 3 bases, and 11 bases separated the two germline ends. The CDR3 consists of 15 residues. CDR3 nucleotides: TGTGCCAGCTCACCAGAGGCGGGCCCCAATCAGCCCCAGCATTTT. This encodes CASSPEAGPNQPQHF.

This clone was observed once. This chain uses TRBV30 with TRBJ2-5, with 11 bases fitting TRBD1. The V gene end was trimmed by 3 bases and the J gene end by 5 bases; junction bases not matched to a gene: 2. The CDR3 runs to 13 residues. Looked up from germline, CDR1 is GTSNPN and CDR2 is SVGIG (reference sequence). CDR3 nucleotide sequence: TGTGCCTGGAGGGACAGGGGGCGGGAGACCCAGTACTTC. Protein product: CAWRDRGRETQYF.

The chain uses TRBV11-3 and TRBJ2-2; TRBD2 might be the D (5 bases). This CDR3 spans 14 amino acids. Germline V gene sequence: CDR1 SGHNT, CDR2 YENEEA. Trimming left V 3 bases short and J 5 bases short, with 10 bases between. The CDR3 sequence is CASSFTGDTGELFF. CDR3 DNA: TGTGCCAGCAGCTTTACCGGGGATACCGGGGAGCTGTTTTTT. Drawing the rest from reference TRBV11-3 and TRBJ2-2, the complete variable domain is EAGVVQSPRYKIIEKKQPVAFWCNPISGHNTLYWYLQNLGQGPELLIRYENEEAVDDSQLPKDRFSAERLKGVDSTLKIQPAELGDSAVYLCASSFTGDTGELFFGEGSRLTVL.

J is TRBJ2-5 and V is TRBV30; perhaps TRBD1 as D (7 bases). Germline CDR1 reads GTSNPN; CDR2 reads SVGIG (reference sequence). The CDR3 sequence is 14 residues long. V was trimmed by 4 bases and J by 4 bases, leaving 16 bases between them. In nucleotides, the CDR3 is TGTGCCTGGACCTGGGGGACAGCGGGAGAGACCCAGTACTTC. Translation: CAWTWGTAGETQYF.

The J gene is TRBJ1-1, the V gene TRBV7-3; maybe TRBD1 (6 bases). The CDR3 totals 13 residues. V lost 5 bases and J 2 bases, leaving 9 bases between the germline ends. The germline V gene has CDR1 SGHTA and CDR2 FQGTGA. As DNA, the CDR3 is TGTGCCAGCAGCCGAGGGGGAAACACTGAAGCTTTCTTT. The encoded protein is CASSRGGNTEAFF.

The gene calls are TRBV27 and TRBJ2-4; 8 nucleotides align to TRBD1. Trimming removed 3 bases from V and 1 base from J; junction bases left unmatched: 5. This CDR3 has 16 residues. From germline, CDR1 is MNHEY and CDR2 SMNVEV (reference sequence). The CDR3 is CASSFFQGAAKNIQYF. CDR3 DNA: TGTGCCAGCAGTTTCTTCCAGGGGGCGGCCAAAAACATTCAGTACTTC.

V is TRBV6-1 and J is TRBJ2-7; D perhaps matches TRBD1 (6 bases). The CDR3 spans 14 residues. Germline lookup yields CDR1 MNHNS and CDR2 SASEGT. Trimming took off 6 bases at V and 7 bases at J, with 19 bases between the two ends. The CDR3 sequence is CASRSLLRGLEQYF. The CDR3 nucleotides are TGTGCCAGCAGGTCCTTGTTGAGGGGGTTGGAGCAGTACTTC.

The DNA for the CDR3 is TGTGCCAGCAGCTTGGGTACAGCAGGGGAGACCCAGTACTTC. This sequence encodes CASSLGTAGETQYF. The chain joins TRBV5-4 to TRBJ2-5; D is perhaps TRBD1 (5 bases). Per the germline V gene, CDR1 is SGHNT and CDR2 is YYREEE (reference sequence). V lost 0 bases and J lost 5, with 11 bases in between. The CDR3 has 14 residues.

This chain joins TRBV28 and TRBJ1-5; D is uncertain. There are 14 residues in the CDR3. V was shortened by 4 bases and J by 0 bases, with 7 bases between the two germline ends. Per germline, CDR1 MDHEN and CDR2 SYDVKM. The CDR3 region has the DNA TGTGCCAGCAGTTACAGAAATAGCAATCAGCCCCAGCATTTT. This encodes CASSYRNSNQPQHF.

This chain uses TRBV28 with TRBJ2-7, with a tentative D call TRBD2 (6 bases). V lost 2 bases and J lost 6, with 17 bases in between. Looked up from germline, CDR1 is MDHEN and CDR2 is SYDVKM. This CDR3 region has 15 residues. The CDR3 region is CASSLPRDSVPEQYF. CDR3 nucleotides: TGTGCCAGCAGTTTACCGCGGGACTCCGTCCCCGAGCAGTACTTC.

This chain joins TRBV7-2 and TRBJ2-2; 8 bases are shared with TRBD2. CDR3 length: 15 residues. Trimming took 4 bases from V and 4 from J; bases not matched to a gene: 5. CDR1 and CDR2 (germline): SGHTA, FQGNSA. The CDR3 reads CASSWGRGGTGELFF. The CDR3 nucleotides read TGTGCCAGCAGCTGGGGCCGGGGGGGCACCGGGGAGCTGTTTTTT.

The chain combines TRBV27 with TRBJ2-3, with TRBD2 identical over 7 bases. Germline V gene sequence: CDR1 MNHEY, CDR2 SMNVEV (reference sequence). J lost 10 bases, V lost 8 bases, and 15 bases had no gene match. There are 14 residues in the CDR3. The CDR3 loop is CASVGGTATQPQYF. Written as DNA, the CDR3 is TGTGCCAGCGTCGGGGGGACGGCCACACAACCGCAGTATTTT.

CDR3 DNA: TGTGCCAGCAGTGAAGATCGGGTCACTGAAGCTTTCTTT. Protein product: CASSEDRVTEAFF. V gene TRBV6-1 combines with J gene TRBJ1-1, with D hard to call. The CDR3 runs 13 residues. Germline CDR1 MNHNS, CDR2 SASEGT. With 1 base removed from V and 4 bases from J, the gap between germline ends came to 7 bases.

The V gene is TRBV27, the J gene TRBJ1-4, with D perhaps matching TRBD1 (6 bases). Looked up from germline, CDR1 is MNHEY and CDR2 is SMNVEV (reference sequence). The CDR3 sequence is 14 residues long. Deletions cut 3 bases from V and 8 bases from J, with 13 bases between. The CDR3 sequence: CASSLRGGWEKLFF. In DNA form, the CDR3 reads TGTGCCAGCAGTTTGAGGGGGGGCTGGGAAAAACTGTTTTTT.

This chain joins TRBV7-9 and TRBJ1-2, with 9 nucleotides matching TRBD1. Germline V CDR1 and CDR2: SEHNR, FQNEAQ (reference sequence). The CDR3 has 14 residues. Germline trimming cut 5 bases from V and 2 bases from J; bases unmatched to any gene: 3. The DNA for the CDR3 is TGTGCCAGCAGCCGGACAGGGGCAAACTATGGCTACACCTTC. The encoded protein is CASSRTGANYGYTF.